This TCR beta chain was sequenced in a study of blood T cell repertoires in COVID-19. Study background: Sources were T cells, B-cell-depleted T cells, or PBMCs; the material itself was cDNA or gDNA.

Per the germline V gene, CDR1 is MNHEY and CDR2 is SMNVEV (reference sequence). The CDR3 length is 13 residues. The ends lost 8 bases at V and 7 bases at J; junction bases unmatched: 5. In the original processing: Reference gene primer amplification gave estimated nucleated cell counts. Assay used: immunoSEQ multiplex PCR; TCRdb lists only in-frame clones, some missing. The V and J calls and clone size were taken over from that table, and D and trimming were inferred from the DNA. The table records about 36,000 clones, 78% of them present only once. The chain uses TRBV27 and TRBJ1-6, with 7 nucleotides matching TRBD1. The clonotype comes from a man aged 60-69 years with acute or convalescent COVID-19. Material: peripheral blood. The CDR3: CASRQGQNSPLHF. The CDR3 nucleotides read TGTGCCAGCCGACAGGGTCAGAATTCACCCCTCCACTTT.